Given below is one T cell receptor (beta chain) in context. Its specificity is not known. This sample is part of a study of OX40 agonist ivuxolimab in advanced cancers. Whole-study context: Those enrolled were about 80% male, with a mean age of about 66 years and ages from roughly 23 to 80. General study points: Doses of 0.1 to 3.0 mg/kg were accompanied by clonal expansion of CD4+ and CD8+ blood T cells by week 6. Fewer expanded clones were found on average in CD4+ than in CD8+ T cells.

Trimming took off 5 bases at V and 0 bases at J, with 11 bases between the two ends. Germline CDR1 is SGHTA and CDR2 is FQGTGA. CDR3 length: 15 amino acids. Sequencing used immunoSEQ multiplex PCR; TCRdb keeps in-frame clones, though not all of them. The table includes tens of thousands of clones, approximately 90% detected once. The chain uses TRBV7-3 and TRBJ1-3; D not certain. The sequence derives from an adult with an advanced solid tumor such as melanoma, head and neck, liver or kidney cancer. Source: CD4+ or CD8+ T cells sorted from blood, taken in a trial of the OX40 agonist ivuxolimab. The CDR3 loop reads CASSRPSLSGNTIYF. The DNA for the CDR3 is TGTGCCAGCAGCCGTCCAAGTCTCTCTGGAAACACCATATATTTT.